These 8 T cell receptor beta chains were sequenced from one sample in a study of cytomegalovirus exposure and HLA in healthy donors. A multiplex PCR was run with 60 Vbeta primers and 13 Jbeta primers. Produced via immunoSEQ multiplex PCR; TCRdb's table is partial and in-frame only. The sample lists about 170,000 clones; approximately 84% were seen once. Specimen: PBMCs. The source of these receptors is a girl aged 5 to 17 in good health and CMV-seropositive.

CDR3 DNA: TGTGCCAGCTCACCAAAAGAGGGGGTGCAAGAGACCCAGTACTTC. It encodes CASSPKEGVQETQYF. The rearrangement links TRBV18 to TRBJ2-5, with a weak D call TRBD1 (6 bases). The CDR3 runs to 15 residues. The germline V gene has CDR1 KGHSH and CDR2 LQKENI. V lost 2 bases, J lost 2 bases, and 12 bases lay in between.

This clone was recorded a few times. This chain connects TRBV5-1 to TRBJ2-1, with D maybe TRBD1 (6 bases). The CDR3 has 15 residues. The V and J ends lost 2 bases and 0 bases respectively, with 9 bases between them. The germline CDR1 and CDR2 sequences are SGHRS and YFSETQ. CDR3 sequence reads: CASSLQGNSYNEQFF. The CDR3 DNA reads TGCGCCAGCAGCTTACAGGGTAACTCCTACAATGAGCAGTTCTTC.

The chain couples TRBV7-2 to TRBJ2-5; 8 bases are shared with TRBD2. The CDR3 has 16 residues. Trimming removed 1 base from V and 5 bases from J; junction bases left unmatched: 9. Per germline, CDR1 SGHTA and CDR2 FQGNSA. The CDR3 protein is CASSLGDGGAGETQYF. Here the CDR3 DNA reads TGTGCCAGCAGCTTAGGAGACGGGGGGGCCGGCGAGACCCAGTACTTC.

This clone was detected only a few times. V and J are TRBV9 and TRBJ1-2; perhaps TRBD1 as D (5 bases). V gave up 4 bases and J gave up 4 bases, with 8 bases separating them. The CDR3 covers 12 residues. Germline assignment: CDR1 SGDLS and CDR2 YYNGEE. As DNA, the CDR3 is TGTGCCAGCAGCAAGGGGCTCTATGGCTACACCTTC. Encoded protein: CASSKGLYGYTF.

This chain links TRBV5-1 with TRBJ2-3; 9 positions agree with TRBD2. This CDR3 is built from 16 residues. The V segment lost 0 bases and the J segment 2 bases; nucleotides outside the gene matches: 4. Germline-derived CDR1 and CDR2 are SGHRS and YFSETQ. In DNA form, the CDR3 reads TGCGCCAGCAGCTTGGAGCTAGCGGGGATCACAGATACGCAGTATTTT. Protein sequence: CASSLELAGITDTQYF.

The genes are TRBV5-1 and TRBJ1-2; unclear D gene. The germline V and J ends were trimmed by 2 bases and 4 bases, with 15 bases remaining between them. Germline lookup yields CDR1 SGHRS and CDR2 YFSETQ. The CDR3 extends over 15 amino acids. For the CDR3, the DNA is TGCGCCAGCAGCTTCTGGTTCCGGGGATCCTATGGCTACACCTTC. This encodes CASSFWFRGSYGYTF.

The chain has TRBV28 and TRBJ1-2, with a weak D call TRBD1 (5 bases). Trimming removed 2 bases at V and 8 bases at J, with 9 bases between. Germline assignment: CDR1 MDHEN and CDR2 SYDVKM. The CDR3 has 12 residues. The CDR3 DNA is TGTGCCAGCAGTTTACAGGGAAGCGGCTACACCTTC. Amino acids: CASSLQGSGYTF.

The rearrangement uses TRBV9 and TRBJ1-1; 9 bases align to TRBD1. V lost 4 bases to trimming and J lost 1 base; unmatched junction nucleotides: 8. CDR3 length: 16 residues. The germline CDR1 and CDR2 sequences are SGDLS and YYNGEE. The CDR3 reads CASSFPPGQGNTEAFF. In DNA, the CDR3 is TGTGCCAGCAGCTTTCCCCCGGGACAGGGGAACACTGAAGCTTTCTTT.